This T cell receptor beta chain was recorded in a study of Ad26.COV2.S vaccination and SARS-CoV-2 variants. Clones were sequenced by immunoSEQ multiplex PCR, and TCRdb holds only the in-frame ones, with some missing. This sample carries about 350,000 clones, about 88% of them seen once, and the ten largest clones take roughly 3.5%. In the case of this clone: What it binds is not known.

Findings and caveats of the study: A substantial breadth of spike-specific CD8+ and CD4+ T cell responses after vaccination has been reported.

Stated treatment: roughly 20 received Ad26.COV2.S at low or high dose, single or two shots; 5 received placebo; per-sample allocation not given. Sampling took place 63 days after the first vaccine or placebo injection. Within Boston, the person who donated was an adult of 18-55 years. An Ad26 vector expressing Wuhan-strain SARS-CoV-2 spike served as the vaccine. Germline values: CDR1 MRHNA, CDR2 SNTAGT. Trimming pared 3 bases from V and 6 bases from J, leaving 16 bases between. CDR3 length: 15 amino acids. This sequence originates from a person between 18 and 65 years old who received the Ad26.COV2.S COVID-19 vaccine or a placebo. The V gene is TRBV6-4, the J gene TRBJ2-3, with D tentatively TRBD1 or TRBD2 (5 bases each). The material sequenced was peripheral blood, taken in a trial of Ad26.COV2.S vaccine versus placebo. CDR3 DNA: TGTGCCAGCAGTGAAAGGCCGGGACGCGGGGATACGCAGTATTTT. It encodes CASSERPGRGDTQYF.